These T cell receptor beta chains were read from a single sample in a study of human T cells and chemical hapten exposure. TCRdb processed the RACE reads anew with MiXCR; each CDR3 protein has one entry. The table includes about 50,000 distinct CDR3 sequences, 3.5% to 4.5% detected once. Specimen: whole blood. Receptor source: a female donor in good health. Some clones in this sample may be carry-over from other donors' samples. Both conserved end residues are part of each CDR3. The D gene is left open where the match is weak. The size of a clone is reported for some rows only, either as once, few or many, or as a class for expanded clones.

size | J | length | D | V | CDR3 | DNA
many | TRBJ1-6 | 15 | . | TRBV14 | CASSQVQALNSPLHF | TGTGCCAGCAGCCAAGTACAGGCCCTCAATTCACCCCTCCACTTT
many | TRBJ1-2 | 15 | . | TRBV11-3 | CASRNFTTGSHGYTF | TGTGCCAGCAGGAACTTTACAACAGGGTCTCATGGCTACACCTTC
many | TRBJ1-2 | 13 | TRBD1 | TRBV12-3/TRBV12-4 | CASSGQGAGGYTF | TGTGCCAGCAGCGGACAGGGGGCGGGCGGCTACACCTTC
. | TRBJ2-3 | 15 | . | TRBV21-1 | CASRRTGRSTDTQYF | TGTGCCAGCAGGCGGACAGGCCGCAGCACAGATACGCAGTATTTT
few | TRBJ1-4 | 16 | TRBD1 | TRBV5-5 | CASSLPDRGFREKLFF | TGTGCCAGCAGCCTCCCGGACAGGGGGTTTCGAGAAAAACTGTTTTTT
many | TRBJ2-7 | 14 | . | TRBV28 | CASSGRPLGYEQYF | TGTGCCAGCAGCGGACGGCCCTTGGGTTACGAGCAGTACTTC
few | TRBJ1-2 | 16 | TRBD1 | TRBV19 | CASINRYEGQYYGYTF | TGTGCCAGTATAAACCGATACGAGGGACAGTACTATGGCTACACCTTC
. | TRBJ2-7 | 13 | . | TRBV5-1 | CASSVGQNYEQYF | TGCGCCAGCAGCGTAGGACAGAACTACGAGCAGTACTTC
many | TRBJ2-3 | 15 | . | TRBV2 | CASSDPGTSTDTQYF | TGTGCCAGCAGTGATCCAGGGACCAGCACAGATACGCAGTATTTT
. | TRBJ2-7 | 17 | . | TRBV5-1 | CASSLEYFRARPYEQYF | TGCGCCAGCAGCTTGGAATATTTCAGGGCCCGACCCTACGAGCAGTACTTC
many | TRBJ2-1 | 13 | . | TRBV6-2/TRBV6-3 | CASRRGSRGEQFF | TGTGCCAGCCGGAGAGGGAGTCGCGGTGAGCAGTTCTTC
many | TRBJ2-3 | 16 | . | TRBV7-2 | CASSPRGVGDTDTQYF | TGTGCCAGCAGCCCGAGAGGCGTGGGGGACACAGATACGCAGTATTTT
many | TRBJ1-2 | 14 | TRBD1 | TRBV7-3 | CASSPFPGGSGYTF | TGTGCCAGCAGCCCTTTCCCAGGGGGGAGTGGCTACACCTTC
few | TRBJ1-6 | 15 | . | TRBV30 | CAWGRTRPNNSPLHF | TGTGCCTGGGGTAGAACAAGGCCGAATAATTCACCCCTCCACTTT
few | TRBJ1-6 | 10 | . | TRBV12-3/TRBV12-4 | CATWNSPLHF | TGTGCCACCTGGAATTCACCCCTCCACTTT
many | TRBJ2-3 | 17 | . | TRBV27 | CASSLRGRGIPTDTQYF | TGTGCCAGCAGTTTAAGGGGAAGAGGGATACCCACAGATACGCAGTATTTT
. | TRBJ1-1 | 12 | . | TRBV28 | CASSLTQGEAFF | TGTGCCAGCAGTTTAACACAGGGTGAAGCTTTCTTT
many | TRBJ1-5 | 15 | TRBD1 | TRBV27 | CASSLRQGLNQPQHF | TGTGCCAGCAGTTTGCGACAGGGACTCAATCAGCCCCAGCATTTT
many | TRBJ2-3 | 14 | . | TRBV7-2 | CASIQVRATDTQYF | TGTGCCAGCATCCAGGTGCGGGCCACAGATACGCAGTATTTT
many | TRBJ1-2 | 10 | . | TRBV12-3/TRBV12-4 | CASSFSDYTF | TGTGCCAGCAGTTTTAGTGACTACACCTTC
many | TRBJ1-1 | 17 | TRBD1 | TRBV11-1 | CASSLVGGTGKRGEAFF | TGTGCCAGCAGCTTAGTAGGCGGGACAGGGAAGAGGGGTGAAGCTTTCTTT
many | TRBJ2-1 | 14 | TRBD1 | TRBV12-3/TRBV12-4 | CASSRDRGGDEQFF | TGTGCCAGCAGTAGGGACAGGGGGGGGGATGAGCAGTTCTTC
. | TRBJ2-7 | 13 | . | TRBV29-1 | CSVAGTLTVEQYF | TGCAGCGTTGCTGGGACACTCACGGTCGAGCAGTACTTC
many | TRBJ1-2 | 12 | . | TRBV3-1 | CASSPPGLGYTF | TGTGCCAGCAGCCCCCCCGGACTCGGCTACACCTTC
. | TRBJ2-3 | 15 | . | TRBV14 | CASSQPATGTDTQYF | TGTGCCAGCAGCCAGCCCGCGACAGGCACAGATACGCAGTATTTT
many | TRBJ2-7 | 15 | . | TRBV6-1 | CASSEVGGGSYEQYF | TGTGCCAGCAGTGAAGTGGGAGGGGGCTCCTACGAGCAGTACTTC
many | TRBJ2-5 | 15 | . | TRBV18 | CASSPPGLTAETQYF | TGTGCCAGCTCACCACCGGGACTGACTGCGGAGACCCAGTACTTC
many | TRBJ2-1 | 12 | . | TRBV6-1 | CASRERARGQFF | TGTGCCAGCAGAGAAAGGGCTCGGGGGCAGTTCTTC